This T cell receptor beta chain was profiled in a study of cytomegalovirus exposure and HLA in healthy donors. General study points: Within a later analysis, the majority of CMV-associated TCR beta chains appeared HLA-restricted.

Trimming took 4 bases from V and 3 from J, leaving 19 bases between them. This CDR3 region has 16 residues. The V gene's germline CDR1 is SGHRS and CDR2 YFSETQ. 13 Jbeta primers and 60 Vbeta primers were used for the PCR. Libraries were prepared by immunoSEQ multiplex PCR; TCRdb keeps only in-frame clonotypes and omits some of them. The table lists about 200,000 clones, roughly four fifths of them singletons. Turning to this clone: Its antigen is still unknown.

The chain joins TRBV5-1 to TRBJ1-2; D possibly corresponds to TRBD1 (6 bases). Sample: PBMCs. This TCR came from a woman in her thirties or forties in good health and CMV-seronegative. The CDR3 here is CASSPRTDTFYYGYTF. Here the CDR3 DNA reads TGCGCCAGCAGCCCGAGGACAGACACCTTCTACTATGGCTACACCTTC.